The clone carrying this T cell receptor beta chain showed up many times. It was with unique molecular identifiers that the TCRbeta library was prepared. TCRdb reprocessed the PCR reads with MiXCR, giving one entry per CDR3 protein. The table lists hundreds of thousands of distinct CDR3 sequences, approximately 16% of them singletons. This sample is drawn from a study of T-cell reconstitution after alpha-beta-depleted transplantation in children. The clonotype was recovered from a human donor who donated a stem cell graft to a child with acute lymphoblastic leukemia. The sequencing here drew on PBMCs from the stem cell graft donor, taken from the stem cell graft.

The CDR3 DNA sequence: TGTGCCAGCAGCTCACCGCCGGCAGATACGCAGTATTTT. This translates into CASSSPPADTQYF. The chain employs TRBV5-6 and TRBJ2-3; D not resolved. The CDR3 has 13 residues. V lost 3 bases to trimming and J lost 4 bases, with 9 bases between them. From germline, CDR1 is SGHDT and CDR2 YYEEEE.